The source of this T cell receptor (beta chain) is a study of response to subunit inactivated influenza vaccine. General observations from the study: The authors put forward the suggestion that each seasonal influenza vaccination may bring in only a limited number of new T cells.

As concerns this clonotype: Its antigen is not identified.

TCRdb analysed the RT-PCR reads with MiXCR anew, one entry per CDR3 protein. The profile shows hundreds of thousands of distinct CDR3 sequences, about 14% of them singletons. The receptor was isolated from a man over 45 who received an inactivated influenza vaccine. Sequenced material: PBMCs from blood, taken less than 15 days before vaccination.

CDR3 region: CATSSPGGGGFRPNEQFF. CDR3 nucleotides: TGTGCCACCAGCAGCCCGGGGGGGGGCGGGTTTCGACCTAATGAGCAGTTCTTC. V and J are TRBV15 and TRBJ2-1; TRBD2 agrees at 8 bases. CDR1 LNHNV and CDR2 YYDKDF come from the germline V gene (reference sequence). V was pared by 3 bases and J by 7 bases, with 17 bases of the junction left unmatched. The CDR3 covers 18 residues.